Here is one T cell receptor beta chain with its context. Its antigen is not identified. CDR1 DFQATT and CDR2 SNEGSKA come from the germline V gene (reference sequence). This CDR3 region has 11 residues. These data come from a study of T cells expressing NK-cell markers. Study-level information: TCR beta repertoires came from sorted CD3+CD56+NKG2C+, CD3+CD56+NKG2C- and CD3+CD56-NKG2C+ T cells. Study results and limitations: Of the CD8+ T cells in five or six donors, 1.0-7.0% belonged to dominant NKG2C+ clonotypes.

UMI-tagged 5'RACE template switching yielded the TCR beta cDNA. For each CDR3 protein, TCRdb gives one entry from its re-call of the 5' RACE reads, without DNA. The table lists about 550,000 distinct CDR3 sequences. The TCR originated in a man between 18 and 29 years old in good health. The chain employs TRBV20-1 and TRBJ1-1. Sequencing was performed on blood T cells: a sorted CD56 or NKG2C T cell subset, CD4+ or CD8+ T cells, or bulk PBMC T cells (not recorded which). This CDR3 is CSPRQDGEAFF.